The T cell receptor (beta chain) described here comes from a study of cytomegalovirus exposure and HLA in healthy donors. Findings and limits, study-wide: Later on, a genetic analysis was performed. It linked a missense variant in DCLRE1C with V- and J-gene trimming of TCR beta.

Regarding this clone: The antigen is unknown.

The donors gave bone marrow, and they were healthy. 60 Vbeta and 13 Jbeta primers were used in PCR. Using immunoSEQ multiplex PCR, the repertoire was profiled, and TCRdb retains in-frame clones only, with some absent. This sample has roughly 130,000 clones, with roughly four fifths found just once. What was sequenced was PBMCs. The TCR comes from a woman in her 50s in good health and CMV-seropositive.

The DNA for the CDR3 is TGTGCCAGCAGCAATGCCGGACAGGGCGGCGACGAGCAGTACTTC. This encodes CASSNAGQGGDEQYF. The chain employs TRBV13 and TRBJ2-7; TRBD1 matches at 8 bases. Germline V lookup: CDR1 PRHDT, CDR2 FYEKMQ (reference sequence). Trimming at V came to 5 bases and at J to 5 bases, leaving 11 bases not matched to a gene. This CDR3 spans 15 amino acids.